This T cell receptor (beta chain) was documented in a study of shared clonotypes between healthy human individuals. General study findings and limits: Sharing of clonotypes among donors was expected to vary with sequencing depth. Clonotypes shared by all four donors outscored non-shared clonotypes in generation probability.

It was at deep level that the assay was run. Clones were read by immunoSEQ multiplex PCR, and TCRdb kept only the in-frame ones, dropping some. The sample holds about 1,900,000 clones, around 96% seen once. CDR3 size: 14 residues. Trimming cost V 5 bases and J 0 bases; bases outside gene matches: 0. Germline V gene sequence: CDR1 MNHEY, CDR2 SMNVEV (reference sequence). Naive CD8 isolation took CD45RO-negative cells positively selected for CCR7 and excluded terminally differentiated effector memory CD45RA+ cells. Of note for this clone: Its antigen is not identified. This same CDR3 is encoded by further DNA sequences in the sample.

Sequenced input: naive CD8+ T cells sorted from blood. The chain combines TRBV27 with TRBJ2-2; 7 bases map to TRBD1. This TCR was sampled from a man aged 18 to 29 in good health. The CDR3 region is CASSGTANTGELFF. As DNA, the CDR3 is TGTGCCAGCAGTGGGACAGCGAACACCGGGGAGCTGTTTTTT.